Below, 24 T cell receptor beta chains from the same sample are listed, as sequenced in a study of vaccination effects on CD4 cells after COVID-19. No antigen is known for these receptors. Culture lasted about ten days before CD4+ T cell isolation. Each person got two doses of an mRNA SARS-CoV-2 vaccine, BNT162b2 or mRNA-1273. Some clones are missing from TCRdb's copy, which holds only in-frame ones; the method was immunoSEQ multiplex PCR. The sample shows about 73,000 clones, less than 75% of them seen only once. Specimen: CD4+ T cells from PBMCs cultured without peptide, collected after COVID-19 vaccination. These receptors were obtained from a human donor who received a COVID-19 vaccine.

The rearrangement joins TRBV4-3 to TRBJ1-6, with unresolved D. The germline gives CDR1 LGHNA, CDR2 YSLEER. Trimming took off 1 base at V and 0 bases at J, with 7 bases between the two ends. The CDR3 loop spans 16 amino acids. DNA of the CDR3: TGCGCCAGCAGCCAAGCGAGAAGCTCCTATAATTCACCCCTCCACTTT. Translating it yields CASSQARSSYNSPLHF.

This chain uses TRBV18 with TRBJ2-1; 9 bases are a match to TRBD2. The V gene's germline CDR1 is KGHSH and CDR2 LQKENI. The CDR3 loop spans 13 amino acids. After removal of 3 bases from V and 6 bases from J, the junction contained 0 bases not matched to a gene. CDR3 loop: CASSPTSGNEQFF. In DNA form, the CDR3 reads TGTGCCAGCTCACCGACTAGCGGCAATGAGCAGTTCTTC.

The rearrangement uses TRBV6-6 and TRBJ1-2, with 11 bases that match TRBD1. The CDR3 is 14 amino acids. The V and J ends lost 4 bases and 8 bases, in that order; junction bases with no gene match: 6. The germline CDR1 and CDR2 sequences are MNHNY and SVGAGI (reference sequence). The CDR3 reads CASSSLDRGQGYTF. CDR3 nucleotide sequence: TGTGCCAGCAGTTCCCTGGACAGGGGGCAAGGCTACACCTTC.

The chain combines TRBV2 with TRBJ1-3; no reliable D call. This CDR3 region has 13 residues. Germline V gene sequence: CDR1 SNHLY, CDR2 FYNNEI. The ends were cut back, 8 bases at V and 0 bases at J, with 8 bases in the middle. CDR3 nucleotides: TGTGCCAGCGCCGTAATCTCTGGAAACACCATATATTTT. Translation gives CASAVISGNTIYF.

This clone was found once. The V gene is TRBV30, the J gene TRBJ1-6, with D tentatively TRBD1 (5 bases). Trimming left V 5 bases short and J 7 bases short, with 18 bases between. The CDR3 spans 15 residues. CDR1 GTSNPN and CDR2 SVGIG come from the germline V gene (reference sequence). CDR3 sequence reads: CAWSPAGRGNSPLHF. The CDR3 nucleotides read TGTGCCTGGTCGCCCGCGGGGCGGGGGAATTCACCCCTCCACTTT.

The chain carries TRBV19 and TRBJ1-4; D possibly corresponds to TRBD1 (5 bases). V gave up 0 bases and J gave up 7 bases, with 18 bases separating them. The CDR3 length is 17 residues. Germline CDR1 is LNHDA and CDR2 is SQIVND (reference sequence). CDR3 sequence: CASSIDARTQGSEKLFF. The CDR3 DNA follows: TGTGCCAGTAGTATAGATGCGCGGACCCAGGGAAGTGAAAAACTGTTTTTT. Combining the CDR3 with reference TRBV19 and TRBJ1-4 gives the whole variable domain DGGITQSPKYLFRKEGQNVTLSCEQNLNHDAMYWYRQDPGQGLRLIYYSQIVNDFQKGDIAEGYSVSREKKESFPLTVTSAQKNPTAFYLCASSIDARTQGSEKLFFGSGTQLSVL.

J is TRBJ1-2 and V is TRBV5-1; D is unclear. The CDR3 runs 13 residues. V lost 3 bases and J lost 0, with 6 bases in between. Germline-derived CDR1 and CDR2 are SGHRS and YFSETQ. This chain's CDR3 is CASSSYSNYGYTF. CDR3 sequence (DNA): TGCGCCAGCAGCTCATACTCTAACTATGGCTACACCTTC.

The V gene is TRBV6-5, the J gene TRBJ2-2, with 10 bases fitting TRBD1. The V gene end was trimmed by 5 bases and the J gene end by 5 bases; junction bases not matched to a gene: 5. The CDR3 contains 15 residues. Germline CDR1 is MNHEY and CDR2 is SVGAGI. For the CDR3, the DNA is TGTGCCAGCAGTCCGGACAGGGGGTATACCGGGGAGCTGTTTTTT. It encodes CASSPDRGYTGELFF.

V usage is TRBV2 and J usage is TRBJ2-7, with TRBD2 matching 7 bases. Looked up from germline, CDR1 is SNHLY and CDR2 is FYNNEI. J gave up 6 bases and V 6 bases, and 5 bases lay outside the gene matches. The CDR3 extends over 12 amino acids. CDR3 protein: CASRWEGSEQYV. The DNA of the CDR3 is TGTGCCAGCAGGTGGGAGGGTAGCGAGCAGTACGTC.

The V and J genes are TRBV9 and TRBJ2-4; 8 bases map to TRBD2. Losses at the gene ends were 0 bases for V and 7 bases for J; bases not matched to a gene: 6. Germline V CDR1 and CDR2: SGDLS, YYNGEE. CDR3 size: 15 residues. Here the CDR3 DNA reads TGTGCCAGCAGCGTAGATCGGGGGGGCTTGAACATTCAGTACTTC. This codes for CASSVDRGGLNIQYF.

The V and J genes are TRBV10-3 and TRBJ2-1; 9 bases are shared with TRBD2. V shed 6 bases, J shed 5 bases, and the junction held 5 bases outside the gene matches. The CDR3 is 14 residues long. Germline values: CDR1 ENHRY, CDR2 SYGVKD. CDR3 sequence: CAIRAGGHHNEQFF. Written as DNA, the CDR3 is TGTGCCATCAGGGCGGGGGGGCACCACAATGAGCAGTTCTTC.

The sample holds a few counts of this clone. The CDR3 here is CASSQGVVNSPLHF. CDR3 in DNA: TGTGCCAGCAGCCAAGGGGTTGTTAATTCACCCCTCCACTTT. This sequence joins TRBV3-1 (or the pseudogene TRBV3-2) and TRBJ1-6; unclear D gene. Germline CDR1 is LGHDT and CDR2 is YNNKEL (reference sequence). V lost 1 base, J lost 6 bases, and 7 bases lay in between. CDR3 length: 14 amino acids.

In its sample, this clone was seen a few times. The CDR3 protein is CASGIFPRQDQPQHF. The CDR3, as DNA: TGCGCCAGCGGGATTTTCCCTAGGCAGGATCAGCCCCAGCATTTT. The chain joins TRBV5-1 to TRBJ1-5; D uncertain. The CDR3 consists of 15 residues. V was trimmed by 7 bases and J by 5 bases, leaving 19 bases between them. CDR1 SGHRS and CDR2 YFSETQ come from the germline V gene.

The CDR3 loop is CASSFGGGSPSEQYV. The CDR3 region has the DNA TGTGCCAGCAGTTTTGGGGGAGGTAGCCCCTCCGAGCAGTACGTC. V gene TRBV28 combines with J gene TRBJ2-7; a weak D match, TRBD2 (6 bases). Per germline, CDR1 MDHEN and CDR2 SYDVKM. V lost 3 bases and J 6 bases, leaving 18 bases between the germline ends. The CDR3 has 15 residues.

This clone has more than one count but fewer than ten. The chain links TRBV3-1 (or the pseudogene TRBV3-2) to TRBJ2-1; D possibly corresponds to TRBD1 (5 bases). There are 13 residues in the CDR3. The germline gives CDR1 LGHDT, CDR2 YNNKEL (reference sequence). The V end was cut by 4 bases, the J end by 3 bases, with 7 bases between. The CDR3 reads CASSPGHYNEQFF. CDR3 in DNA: TGTGCCAGCAGCCCCGGACACTACAATGAGCAGTTCTTC.

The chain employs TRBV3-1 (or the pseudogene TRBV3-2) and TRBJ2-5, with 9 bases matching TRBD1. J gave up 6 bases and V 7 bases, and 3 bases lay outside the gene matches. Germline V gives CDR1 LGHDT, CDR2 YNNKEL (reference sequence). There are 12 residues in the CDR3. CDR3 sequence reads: CASNNRGQTQYF. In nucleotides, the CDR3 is TGTGCCAGCAATAACAGGGGGCAGACCCAGTACTTC.

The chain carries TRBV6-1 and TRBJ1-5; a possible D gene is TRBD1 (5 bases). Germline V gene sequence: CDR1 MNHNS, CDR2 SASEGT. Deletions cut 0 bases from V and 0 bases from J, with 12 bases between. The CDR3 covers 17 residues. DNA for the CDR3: TGTGCCAGCAGTGAAGCGCTTGGGGGTAATAGCAATCAGCCCCAGCATTTT. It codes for CASSEALGGNSNQPQHF.

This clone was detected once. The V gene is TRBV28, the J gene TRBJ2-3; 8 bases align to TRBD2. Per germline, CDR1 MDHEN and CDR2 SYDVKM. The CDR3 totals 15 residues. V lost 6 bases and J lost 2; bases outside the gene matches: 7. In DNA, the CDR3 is TGTGCCAGCAGCCTTAGGGGACTAGACACAGATACGCAGTATTTT. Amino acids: CASSLRGLDTDTQYF.

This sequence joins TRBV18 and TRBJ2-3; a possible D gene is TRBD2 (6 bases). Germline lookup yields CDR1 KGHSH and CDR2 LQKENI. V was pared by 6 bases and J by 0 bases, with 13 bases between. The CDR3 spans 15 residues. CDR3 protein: CASSLQDYSTDTQYF. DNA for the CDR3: TGTGCCAGCTCCCTTCAGGACTACAGCACAGATACGCAGTATTTT.

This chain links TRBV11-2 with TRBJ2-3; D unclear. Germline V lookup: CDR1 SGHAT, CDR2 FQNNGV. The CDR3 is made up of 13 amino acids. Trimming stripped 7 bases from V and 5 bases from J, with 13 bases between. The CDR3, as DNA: TGTGCCAGCAACTTCTACTCGTTAGATACGCAGTATTTT. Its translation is CASNFYSLDTQYF.

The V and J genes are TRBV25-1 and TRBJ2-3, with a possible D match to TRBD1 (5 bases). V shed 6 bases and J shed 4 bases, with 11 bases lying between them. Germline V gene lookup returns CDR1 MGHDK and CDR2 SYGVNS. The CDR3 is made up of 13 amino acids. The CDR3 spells CASRGHVSDTQYF. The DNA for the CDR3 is TGTGCCAGCAGGGGGCACGTTTCAGATACGCAGTATTTT.

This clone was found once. The CDR3 loop reads CASSPRGGSKETQYF. The DNA for the CDR3 is TGTGCCAGCTCCCCCCGCGGGGGGTCGAAAGAGACCCAGTACTTC. The chain carries TRBV18 and TRBJ2-5, with 8 nucleotides matching TRBD2. The junction had 9 bases not matched to a gene; V was cut back by 6 bases and J by 3 bases. The CDR3 extends over 15 amino acids. Germline V CDR1 and CDR2: KGHSH, LQKENI.

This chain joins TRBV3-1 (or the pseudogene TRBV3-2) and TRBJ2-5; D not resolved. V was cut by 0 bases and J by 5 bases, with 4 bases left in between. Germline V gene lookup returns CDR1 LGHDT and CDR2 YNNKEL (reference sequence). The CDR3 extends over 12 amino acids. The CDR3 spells CASSQDGETQYF. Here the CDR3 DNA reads TGTGCCAGCAGCCAAGACGGGGAGACCCAGTACTTC.

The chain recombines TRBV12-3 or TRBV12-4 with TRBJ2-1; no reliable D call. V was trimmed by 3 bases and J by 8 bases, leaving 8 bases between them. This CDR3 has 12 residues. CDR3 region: CASSFLAYEQFF. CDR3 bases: TGTGCCAGCAGTTTCTTAGCTTATGAGCAGTTCTTC.